A selection of T cell receptor beta chains follows, all from one sample in a study of blood T cell repertoires in COVID-19. Only in-frame clones appear in the TCRdb table, and some are missing; sequencing was by immunoSEQ multiplex PCR. The data contain over 200,000 clones, approximately 87% of them singletons. The source material was peripheral blood. The receptors come from a man in his 60s who had recovered from COVID-19. The CDR3 runs from the conserved cysteine through the conserved F or W. D genes are given only for firm matches. The size of a clone is reported for some rows only, either as once, few or many, or as a class for expanded clones.

DNA	CDR3	size	D	V	J
TGTGCCAGCAGTATGGGACAGTGGATGACGAAGACCTTC	CASSMGQWMTKTF	.	TRBD1	TRBV6-2/TRBV6-3	TRBJ1-2
TGTGCCAGCAGTACGACAGGGGATCACATTCAGTACTTC	CASSTTGDHIQYF	.	TRBD1	TRBV6-5	TRBJ2-4
TGTGCCAGCAGGACCCCGGCAGGCGTCCGCACTGAAGCTTTCTTT	CASRTPAGVRTEAFF	.	.	TRBV27	TRBJ1-1
TGTGCCAGCAGTCCAAGGACAGGGTTTAGCAGCGAGCAGTACTTC	CASSPRTGFSSEQYF	.	TRBD1	TRBV28	TRBJ2-7
TGTGCCAGCAGCTTAACTGCCCAGGGGGCCGCGAACACCGGGGAGCTGTTTTTT	CASSLTAQGAANTGELFF	.	TRBD1	TRBV7-3	TRBJ2-2
TGTGCCAGCAGCGCCGGGGGCTTGGGACAGGGGGTCTATGGCTACACCTTC	CASSAGGLGQGVYGYTF	.	TRBD1	TRBV9	TRBJ1-2
TGCGCCAGCAGCCCATCGACTAGCGGGGGCTCCTACAATGAGCAGTTCTTC	CASSPSTSGGSYNEQFF	.	TRBD2	TRBV5-1	TRBJ2-1
TGTGCCAGCTCACCACCGTCAGAGGGAAAACTGTTTTTT	CASSPPSEGKLFF	.	.	TRBV18	TRBJ1-4
TGCAGAGTAGCGGGAGTCGATGAGCAGTTCTTC	CRVAGVDEQFF	.	TRBD2	TRBV20-1	TRBJ2-1
TGCGCCAGCAGCCAACAGGGGACTTCTGGTACGCAGTATTTT	CASSQQGTSGTQYF	.	.	TRBV5-1	TRBJ2-3
TGTGCCAGCAGCGTAGATGAAGCCCGCGTGGTAGCTTTCTTT	CASSVDEARVVAFF	.	.	TRBV9	TRBJ1-1
TGTGCCAGCAGCCTACTAGGCAATCAGCCCCAGCATTTT	CASSLLGNQPQHF	few	.	TRBV28	TRBJ1-5
TGTGCCAGCAGCTTCACAGGGAGCTCCTATAATTCACCCCTCCACTTT	CASSFTGSSYNSPLHF	.	.	TRBV7-2	TRBJ1-6
TGTGCCAGCAGCTCACCAAACTACCGCCACTATGGCTACACCTTC	CASSSPNYRHYGYTF	.	.	TRBV7-2	TRBJ1-2
TGTGCCAGCAGCCCATGGACAGGGGGCAATCAGCCCCAGCATTTT	CASSPWTGGNQPQHF	.	TRBD1	TRBV7-2	TRBJ1-5
TGTGCCAGCAGTGACCCAAACAGGGGATTGAATGGCTACACCTTC	CASSDPNRGLNGYTF	few	TRBD1	TRBV6-1	TRBJ1-2
TGTGCCAGCAGCCAAGATTACGGGACAAACAATGAGCAGTTCTTC	CASSQDYGTNNEQFF	.	.	TRBV3-1/TRBV3-2	TRBJ2-1
TGTGCCAGCAGGGGGACAGGGGCCGAATCCTACAATGAGCAGTTCTTC	CASRGTGAESYNEQFF	.	TRBD1	TRBV28	TRBJ2-1
TGTGCCAGCAGCCCGGGGGGGTCAGCCGGGGAGCTGTTTTTT	CASSPGGSAGELFF	few	TRBD2	TRBV7-8	TRBJ2-2
TGTGCCAGCAGCCCCGGGGCGGGAAGCTTGGACGGCTACACCTTC	CASSPGAGSLDGYTF	.	.	TRBV7-9	TRBJ1-2
TGTGCCTGGAGGGTCGGGAGGGGACTAGCGGACGAGCAGTACTTC	CAWRVGRGLADEQYF	.	TRBD2	TRBV30	TRBJ2-7
TGTGCCAGCAGCGTAGACGGCAGGATCTATAATTCACCCCTCCACTTT	CASSVDGRIYNSPLHF	.	.	TRBV9	TRBJ1-6
TGTGCCAGCAGCCTCGTAATGAGCTCCTACAATGAGCAGTTCTTC	CASSLVMSSYNEQFF	.	.	TRBV6-5	TRBJ2-1
TGTGCCATCCACAGAGAAGGGGATGTCGATGAGCAGTTCTTC	CAIHREGDVDEQFF	once	.	TRBV10-3	TRBJ2-1
TGTGCGACGGGACAGAACTACGAGCAGTACTTC	CATGQNYEQYF	.	TRBD1	TRBV6-5	TRBJ2-7
TGCAGCTCACGTAGCGGGAGCGGCACAGATACGCAGTATTTT	CSSRSGSGTDTQYF	.	TRBD2	TRBV29-1	TRBJ2-3
TGTGCCTGGACCCGGGACTCAGAGAGTCGTGGCTACACCTTC	CAWTRDSESRGYTF	.	.	TRBV30	TRBJ1-2
TGTGCCAGCAGCTCGCAGGGTGTTGAGACTGAAGCTTTCTTT	CASSSQGVETEAFF	.	.	TRBV7-3	TRBJ1-1
TGTGCCAGCAACTTACAGGGACGGAGCAATCAGCCCCAGCATTTT	CASNLQGRSNQPQHF	.	.	TRBV6-7	TRBJ1-5
TGTGCCAGCAGCTTACTTACTAGTACCTCCACAGATACGCAGTATTTT	CASSLLTSTSTDTQYF	.	.	TRBV5-4	TRBJ2-3
TGTGCCAGCAGCCCCCAGGGGGGCAGCAATCAGCCCCAGCATTTT	CASSPQGGSNQPQHF	.	TRBD1	TRBV7-2	TRBJ1-5
TGTGCCAGCAGTCCTGACAGCGCGAGCAATTCACCCCTCCACTTT	CASSPDSASNSPLHF	.	.	TRBV27	TRBJ1-6
TGTGCCAGCAGCCCGGGACTAGCGGGAATCGGGGAGCTGTTTTTT	CASSPGLAGIGELFF	once	TRBD2	TRBV7-9	TRBJ2-2
TGTGCCACCAGCAGGGCCGGGGGACAGGGGGACTACGAGCAGTACTTC	CATSRAGGQGDYEQYF	.	TRBD1	TRBV15	TRBJ2-7
TGTGCCACCAGCATGTCCCGGACTAGCGGCTCCTACGAGCAGTACTTC	CATSMSRTSGSYEQYF	once	TRBD2	TRBV15	TRBJ2-7
TGTGCCAGCACCCCTCGGGGGGCAGCTAATGAAAAACTGTTTTTT	CASTPRGAANEKLFF	.	.	TRBV21-1	TRBJ1-4
TGTGCCAGCTCACCAGGGGACATCGTACGAGGCTACACCTTC	CASSPGDIVRGYTF	.	.	TRBV18	TRBJ1-2
TGTGCCATCAGTGAGCCGGGCGGGGGCACAGATACGCAGTATTTT	CAISEPGGGTDTQYF	.	.	TRBV10-3	TRBJ2-3
TGCGCCAGCAGCCGGGACTACTACAATGAGCAGTTCTTC	CASSRDYYNEQFF	.	TRBD2	TRBV5-1	TRBJ2-1
TGTGCCAGCAGCGGCGGGACAGCCCGAGGAGAGACCCAGTACTTC	CASSGGTARGETQYF	.	.	TRBV7-2	TRBJ2-5
TGCGCCAGCAGCCCGGACAGGCAAGAGACCCAGTACTTC	CASSPDRQETQYF	.	TRBD1	TRBV5-1	TRBJ2-5
TGTGCCAGCAGCCAAACCCCATGGACAGCGAATTCACCCCTCCACTTT	CASSQTPWTANSPLHF	.	.	TRBV3-1/TRBV3-2	TRBJ1-6